These 32 T cell receptor beta chains originate from one sample sequenced in a study of blood T cell repertoires in COVID-19. Here immunoSEQ multiplex PCR was the method, and the copy in TCRdb shows in-frame clones only, minus some. The sample includes 150,000 to 200,000 clones, roughly 73% of them seen just once. Material: peripheral blood. These TCRs come from a man aged 70-80 years with acute or convalescent COVID-19.

The J gene is TRBJ2-7, the V gene TRBV5-8; 8 nucleotides match TRBD1. The CDR3 spans 14 residues. Germline CDR1 is SGHTS and CDR2 is YDEGEE. V was clipped by 6 bases and J by 5 bases; unmatched bases: 10. The CDR3 DNA follows: TGTGCCAGCAAGCCCCGGGACAGGATCCACGAGCAGTACTTC. As protein: CASKPRDRIHEQYF.

The chain joins TRBV25-1 to TRBJ2-5; 12 bases align to TRBD2. This CDR3 region has 15 residues. The ends lost 5 bases at V and 3 bases at J; junction bases unmatched: 4. Germline CDR1 reads MGHDK; CDR2 reads SYGVNS. The CDR3 DNA follows: TGTGCCAGCAGTCGGGCTAGCGGGGGGGAAGAGACCCAGTACTTC. Residues: CASSRASGGEETQYF.

The V gene is TRBV5-1, the J gene TRBJ2-5; TRBD2 matches 11 bases. J was trimmed by 4 bases and V by 4 bases; bases with no gene match: 9. Germline loops: CDR1 SGHRS, CDR2 YFSETQ. The CDR3 spans 16 residues. CDR3: CASSAGTSGGRETQYF. The DNA of the CDR3 is TGCGCCAGCAGCGCCGGAACTAGCGGGGGAAGAGAGACCCAGTACTTC. The variable domain in full, with the rest retrieved from reference TRBV5-1 and TRBJ2-5, is KAGVTQTPRYLIKTRGQQVTLSCSPISGHRSVSWYQQTPGQGLQFLFEYFSETQRNKGNFPGRFSGRQFSNSRSEMNVSTLELGDSALYLCASSAGTSGGRETQYFGPGTRLLVL.

This sequence joins TRBV5-5 and TRBJ2-7; perhaps TRBD1 as D (5 bases). From germline, CDR1 is SGHKS and CDR2 YYEKEE (reference sequence). The CDR3 is 16 amino acids. The V end was cut by 2 bases, the J end by 4 bases, with 19 bases between. CDR3 DNA: TGTGCCAGCAGCTTAGCGTCAGAAGGGGTTCGATACGAGCAGTACTTC. The encoded protein is CASSLASEGVRYEQYF.

This chain joins TRBV19 and TRBJ1-5; 12 bases fit TRBD1. Germline values: CDR1 LNHDA, CDR2 SQIVND (reference sequence). The junction had 4 bases not matched to a gene; V was cut back by 3 bases and J by 1 base. The CDR3 loop spans 17 amino acids. For the CDR3, the DNA is TGTGCCAGTAGTATGTCGGGACAGGGGGCGAGCAATCAGCCCCAGCATTTT. Translating gives CASSMSGQGASNQPQHF.

This sequence joins TRBV12-3 or TRBV12-4 and TRBJ1-1, with D possibly matching TRBD1 (5 bases). This CDR3 has 13 amino acids. Trimming stripped 7 bases from V and 4 bases from J, with 13 bases between. CDR3 residues: CASTGQGRTEAFF. The CDR3 bases are TGTGCCAGCACCGGGCAGGGCCGCACTGAAGCTTTCTTT.

This clone was detected only a few times. This chain uses TRBV27 with TRBJ1-6; 8 bases align to TRBD1. Per germline, CDR1 MNHEY and CDR2 SMNVEV (reference sequence). Losses at the gene ends were 3 bases for V and 6 bases for J; bases not matched to a gene: 1. The CDR3 has 14 residues. For the CDR3, the DNA is TGTGCCAGCAGTTTGGGACAGGTTAATTCACCCCTCCACTTT. It codes for CASSLGQVNSPLHF.

This chain's CDR3 is CASSLSPRTTPQYGYTF. As DNA, the CDR3 is TGTGCCAGCTCACTCTCTCCCCGCACTACGCCACAATATGGCTACACCTTC. The chain has TRBV18 and TRBJ1-2; D uncertain. Germline CDR1 reads KGHSH; CDR2 reads LQKENI. V was trimmed by 4 bases and J by 5 bases, leaving 23 bases between them. The CDR3 is made up of 17 amino acids.

For the CDR3, the DNA is TGTGCCAGCAGCCCTGGTCAAGTGGCAATCAATGAGCAGTTCTTC. Translation gives CASSPGQVAINEQFF. The V gene is TRBV9, the J gene TRBJ2-1; D gene ambiguous. The length of the CDR3 is 15 residues. Germline CDR1 is SGDLS and CDR2 is YYNGEE. The germline V and J ends were trimmed by 4 bases and 6 bases, with 17 bases remaining between them.

The rearrangement uses TRBV10-1 and TRBJ2-5, with TRBD2 matching 8 bases. This CDR3 contains 13 residues. The V gene's germline CDR1 is WNHNN and CDR2 SYGVQD (reference sequence). The V gene end was trimmed by 2 bases and the J gene end by 8 bases; junction bases not matched to a gene: 4. The CDR3 sequence: CASSEGLASTQYF. The CDR3 nucleotides read TGCGCCAGCAGTGAGGGACTAGCAAGTACCCAGTACTTC.

The chain recombines TRBV5-1 with TRBJ1-6; D might be TRBD1 (5 bases). The CDR3 length is 18 residues. Trimming removed 2 bases from V and 7 bases from J, with 22 bases in between. Per the germline V gene, CDR1 is SGHRS and CDR2 is YFSETQ. The CDR3, as DNA: TGCGCCAGCAGCTTAGGAAGTTTAGGGGCGCGGTCGAATTCACCCCTCCACTTT. It specifies CASSLGSLGARSNSPLHF.

The chain employs TRBV5-1 and TRBJ2-1; the D gene is possibly TRBD2 (5 bases). V was pared by 0 bases and J by 4 bases, with 14 bases between. Germline assignment: CDR1 SGHRS and CDR2 YFSETQ. The CDR3 is made up of 16 amino acids. The CDR3 DNA follows: TGCGCCAGCAGCTTGGCAGACTCCGGGGATTACAATGAGCAGTTCTTC. Encoded protein: CASSLADSGDYNEQFF.

This chain connects TRBV7-2 to TRBJ1-2; 10 bases map to TRBD1. The CDR3 is 15 amino acids. V dropped 1 base and J dropped 7; count of bases not matched to a gene: 6. The germline CDR1 and CDR2 sequences are SGHTA and FQGNSA. Written as DNA, the CDR3 is TGTGCCAGCAGCTTAGTTGGACAGGGGGGGAGTGGCTACACCTTC. This sequence encodes CASSLVGQGGSGYTF. The complete variable domain, with remaining parts taken from reference TRBV7-2 and TRBJ1-2, reads GAGVSQSPSNKVTEKGKDVELRCDPISGHTALYWYRQSLGQGLEFLIYFQGNSAPDKSGLPSDRFSAERTGGSVSTLTIQRTQQEDSAVYLCASSLVGQGGSGYTFGSGTRLTVV.

The chain couples TRBV5-1 to TRBJ2-1, with a tentative D call TRBD2 (6 bases). Germline CDR1 and CDR2: SGHRS and YFSETQ. The CDR3 length is 14 residues. V was shortened by 0 bases and J by 9 bases, with 13 bases between the two germline ends. In DNA form, the CDR3 reads TGCGCCAGCAGCTTGGAGGGGCGGGATGGTGAGCAGTTCTTC. This codes for CASSLEGRDGEQFF.

This clone was detected a few times. The chain carries TRBV2 and TRBJ2-5, with D possibly TRBD2 on 5 matching bases. This CDR3 is 13 amino acids long. Trimming pared 7 bases from V and 2 bases from J, leaving 11 bases between. Looked up from germline, CDR1 is SNHLY and CDR2 is FYNNEI. CDR3 sequence: CASTVDWQETQYF. For the CDR3, the DNA is TGTGCCAGCACAGTGGACTGGCAAGAGACCCAGTACTTC.

The chain carries TRBV4-3 and TRBJ1-4; 7 bases are a match to TRBD1. This CDR3 region has 16 residues. Germline CDR1 and CDR2: LGHNA and YSLEER. The J segment lost 0 bases and the V segment lost 1 base, leaving 2 bases of the junction unmatched. In DNA, the CDR3 is TGCGCCAGCAGCCAAGGGGGACAGACAACTAATGAAAAACTGTTTTTT. Translating gives CASSQGGQTTNEKLFF.

This clone was detected a few times. CDR3 loop: CASSRDTGLVTYNEQFF. The CDR3 DNA sequence: TGTGCCAGCAGTCGAGACACAGGACTAGTCACCTACAATGAGCAGTTCTTC. This chain connects TRBV28 to TRBJ2-1, with 7 bases aligning to TRBD2. The CDR3 is made up of 17 amino acids. CDR1 is MDHEN, CDR2 SYDVKM, per germline. Trimming at V came to 5 bases and at J to 2 bases, leaving 12 bases not matched to a gene.

This chain links TRBV27 with TRBJ1-5; 7 bases fit TRBD1. V was clipped by 3 bases and J by 4 bases; unmatched bases: 12. This CDR3 has 17 residues. In germline, CDR1 is MNHEY, CDR2 SMNVEV (reference sequence). The DNA for the CDR3 is TGTGCCAGCAGTTTGACCAGGGGGGGACTAGGTAATCAGCCCCAGCATTTT. Its protein is CASSLTRGGLGNQPQHF.

The chain combines TRBV18 with TRBJ2-3; 10 bases are shared with TRBD2. The CDR3 has 15 residues. Germline V CDR1 and CDR2: KGHSH, LQKENI. The V segment lost 3 bases and the J segment 7 bases; nucleotides outside the gene matches: 7. CDR3 sequence reads: CASSPSSGGAYTQYF. CDR3 nucleotides: TGTGCCAGCTCACCCTCGAGCGGGGGGGCTTATACGCAGTATTTT.

This clone was counted between two and nine times. This sequence joins TRBV14 and TRBJ2-2; perhaps TRBD2 as D (6 bases). CDR1 and CDR2 (germline): SGHDN, FVKESK. Trimming shortened V by 2 bases and J by 0 bases, and 16 bases separated the two germline ends. This CDR3 comprises 18 residues. The CDR3 DNA reads as TGTGCCAGCAGCCAACTGACTAGAGCGGTTTCGAACACCGGGGAGCTGTTTTTT. Residues: CASSQLTRAVSNTGELFF.

This chain uses TRBV2 with TRBJ1-2; perhaps TRBD1 as D (5 bases). The CDR3 contains 13 residues. CDR1 SNHLY and CDR2 FYNNEI come from the germline V gene. V lost 6 bases and J 0 bases, leaving 8 bases between the germline ends. The CDR3 loop is CASSQTANYGYTF. The CDR3 DNA reads TGTGCCAGCAGCCAGACAGCTAACTATGGCTACACCTTC.

The V gene is TRBV25-1, the J gene TRBJ1-1, with D unclear. CDR3 length equals 12 residues. The germline gives CDR1 MGHDK, CDR2 SYGVNS. The V gene lost 4 bases and the J gene lost 1 base, with 4 bases spanning the gap. This CDR3 is CASSVKNTEAFF. Written as DNA, the CDR3 is TGTGCCAGCAGTGTAAAGAACACTGAAGCTTTCTTT.

V gene TRBV5-1 combines with J gene TRBJ2-5, with a tentative D call TRBD1 (6 bases). The CDR3 runs to 15 residues. V gave up 0 bases and J gave up 2 bases, with 11 bases separating them. Germline CDR1 SGHRS, CDR2 YFSETQ. The CDR3 region is CASSLEWGRQETQYF. CDR3 DNA sequence: TGCGCCAGCAGCTTGGAATGGGGGCGTCAAGAGACCCAGTACTTC. Drawing the rest from reference TRBV5-1 and TRBJ2-5, the complete variable domain is KAGVTQTPRYLIKTRGQQVTLSCSPISGHRSVSWYQQTPGQGLQFLFEYFSETQRNKGNFPGRFSGRQFSNSRSEMNVSTLELGDSALYLCASSLEWGRQETQYFGPGTRLLVL.

This clone was seen more than once but under ten times. The chain couples TRBV19 to TRBJ1-2; 9 bases line up with TRBD1. The CDR3 covers 15 residues. Trimming removed 5 bases from V and 0 bases from J; junction bases left unmatched: 4. Germline CDR1 reads LNHDA; CDR2 reads SQIVND (reference sequence). CDR3 nucleotide sequence: TGTGCCAGTAGTCGACAGGGGGTTGCTAACTATGGCTACACCTTC. Translating gives CASSRQGVANYGYTF.

The chain uses TRBV5-6 and TRBJ2-7; TRBD2 agrees at 7 bases. The CDR3 totals 17 residues. Trimming cost V 2 bases and J 2 bases; bases outside gene matches: 13. CDR1 is SGHDT and CDR2 is YYEEEE in the germline V gene. The CDR3 protein is CASSLGYSGRGAYEQYF. The CDR3 DNA reads as TGTGCCAGCAGCTTAGGTTATAGCGGACGGGGGGCCTACGAGCAGTACTTC.

The chain employs TRBV2 and TRBJ1-4; perhaps TRBD1 as D (6 bases). CDR1 SNHLY and CDR2 FYNNEI come from the germline V gene. The CDR3 is 15 residues long. Trimming shortened V by 7 bases and J by 3 bases, and 15 bases separated the two germline ends. The CDR3 loop is CASTLGAQPNEKLFF. The CDR3 coding sequence is TGTGCCAGCACTCTGGGGGCGCAGCCTAATGAAAAACTGTTTTTT.

This chain connects TRBV25-1 to TRBJ2-1; TRBD2 aligns across 8 bases. The CDR3 is 15 residues long. V was clipped by 3 bases and J by 2 bases; unmatched bases: 3. CDR1 is MGHDK, CDR2 SYGVNS, per germline. CDR3 in amino acids: CASSDSGGPYNEQFF. CDR3 sequence (DNA): TGTGCCAGCAGTGACTCGGGGGGGCCCTACAATGAGCAGTTCTTC.

V usage is TRBV2 and J usage is TRBJ2-7; 7 nucleotides agree with TRBD1. The trim removed 6 bases at V and 5 bases at J, leaving 13 bases unmatched. Germline V lookup: CDR1 SNHLY, CDR2 FYNNEI. This CDR3 comprises 15 residues. The CDR3 region has the DNA TGTGCCAGCAGGGAACGGACAGGCCCAGGAGACGAGCAGTACTTC. Its protein product is CASRERTGPGDEQYF. Combining the CDR3 with reference TRBV2 and TRBJ2-7 gives the whole variable domain EPEVTQTPSHQVTQMGQEVILRCVPISNHLYFYWYRQILGQKVEFLVSFYNNEISEKSEIFDDQFSVERPDGSNFTLKIRSTKLEDSAMYFCASRERTGPGDEQYFGPGTRLTVT.

This chain connects TRBV5-1 to TRBJ2-5; 10 bases align to TRBD2. The junction had 9 bases not matched to a gene; V was cut back by 2 bases and J by 5 bases. The CDR3 covers 16 residues. Per germline, CDR1 SGHRS and CDR2 YFSETQ. Here the CDR3 DNA reads TGCGCCAGCAGCTTAAGAGACGGACTAGCGGAGGAGACCCAGTACTTC. Translated: CASSLRDGLAEETQYF. Full variable domain (outside the CDR3, taken from reference TRBV5-1 and TRBJ2-5): KAGVTQTPRYLIKTRGQQVTLSCSPISGHRSVSWYQQTPGQGLQFLFEYFSETQRNKGNFPGRFSGRQFSNSRSEMNVSTLELGDSALYLCASSLRDGLAEETQYFGPGTRLLVL.

This CDR3 is CASSILAGGPLDTQYF. The DNA of the CDR3 is TGTGCCAGCAGCATACTAGCGGGGGGGCCTTTGGATACGCAGTATTTT. The V and J genes are TRBV11-1 and TRBJ2-3; 13 bases agree with TRBD2. The junction had 8 bases not matched to a gene; V was cut back by 5 bases and J by 6 bases. The CDR3 has 16 residues. Germline V lookup: CDR1 SGHAT, CDR2 FQDESV (reference sequence).

V and J are TRBV24-1 and TRBJ1-1; maybe TRBD1 (6 bases). V was shortened by 4 bases and J by 3 bases, with 8 bases between the two germline ends. The CDR3 is 13 residues long. Germline V CDR1 and CDR2: KGHDR, SFDVKD. Here the CDR3 reads CATSEGQHTEAFF. As DNA, the CDR3 is TGTGCCACCAGTGAGGGACAACACACTGAAGCTTTCTTT.

The chain joins TRBV21-1 to TRBJ1-1. TRBV21-1 is reported as a pseudogene. This CDR3 contains 16 residues. DNA of the CDR3: TGTGCCAGCAGCAAAGATCTCGGCGGAGGGAACACTGAAGCTTTCTTT. Amino acids: CASSKDLGGGNTEAFF.